This TCR beta chain stems from a study of T cell clones after liver transplantation (dated by TCRdb to about 2019). About the full investigation: Samples were obtained from ITN030ST, a randomized trial in which withdrawal of immunosuppression was attempted within 2 years of liver transplantation. Donor-reactive T cell clones were identified using TCRbeta sequencing after a pre-transplant mixed lymphocyte reaction and were then followed in post-transplant blood. As an antigen-independent comparator for donor-reactive sequences, third party-reactive TCRbeta sequences were also identified from pre-transplant MLRs. Three of the eight recipients were HCV-positive; the others were transplanted for non-autoimmune, non-viral indications. Until randomization at 12-24 months post-transplant, subjects were given standard immunosuppression, with no induction therapy. To count as tolerant, a recipient had to stay completely off immunosuppression for at least one year without liver enzymes climbing beyond twice the upper limit of normal. Blood samples were collected pre-transplant, then pre-randomization ahead of withdrawal, and finally post-randomization once withdrawal had either been completed or failed. The studied cohort comprised 8 liver transplant recipients, 3 classified as tolerant and 5 as non-tolerant. The research as a whole found: Because allograft tissue specimens were not available, migration of donor-reactive T cells into the graft, rather than deletion, may have occurred. Low numbers of available donor cells limited the measurable donor-reactive repertoire in a couple of subjects. Conclusions were preliminary, limited by small, heterogeneous patient numbers and non-standardized post-transplant time points. In most of the 8 subjects, regardless of tolerance or HCV status, circulating donor-reactive CD4 TCRbeta sequences dropped significantly post-transplant. After accounting for repertoire turnover, donor-reactive detection was significantly reduced in 7 of 8 subjects for CD4 and 8 of 8 for CD8. A greater decline was seen for donor-reactive sequences than for third party-reactive sequences, suggesting partial antigen-specific deletion unrelated to withdrawal success.

The CDR3 runs 16 amino acids, cysteine and phenylalanine included. Of all the DNA, just the CDR3 is kept, 48 bases in frame from base 1. From V the trimming removes 8 bases and from J it removes 10 bases, while the gene matches leave 16 bases of the junction unaccounted for. Per the germline V gene, MNHEY is the CDR1 and SVGAGI is the CDR2. Worth noting for this clone: Its cognate antigen has yet to be identified. One base away there is no much larger clone; base qualities are not given.

High-throughput TCRbeta CDR3 sequencing of frozen genomic DNA was performed by immunoSEQ, including PCR amplification, mapping, bias correction and internal controls. The original methods were these. Productive rearrangements were retained, and unique TCRbeta sequences were defined by the CDR3 nucleotide sequence together with the V and J gene. For classification of a sequence as donor-reactive, at least 5-fold expansion in CFSE-low cells relative to unstimulated pre-transplant cells and a frequency of at least 0.01% were required. Minimum frequency thresholds were set for each subject on the basis of the unstimulated sample with the lowest template count, so that a detection power of at least 90% was ensured. Jensen-Shannon divergence between the top 1000 TCRbeta sequences post- versus pre-transplant served as the measure of repertoire turnover. Two-sided Fisher's exact tests were used to test for changes in the detection of donor-reactive sequences. Here the immuneACCESS table is served through TCRdb, limited to in-frame sequences with V and J called. Missing clones are a known gap in these copies; in checked studies unresolved V genes cover under half, and the rest lacks a known reason. The D gene and trimming were derived from the DNA, and the V and J assignments and clone size from that table. This sample is represented by about 19,000 clones; 88% of them were singletons. The top ten constitute 10% to 15% of the sample.

The sample's time point, from its label and the paper: pre-transplant. Thawed unstimulated PBMCs were stained for CD3, CD4 and CD8 and FACS-sorted into CD3+CD4+ and CD3+CD8+ populations. Randomization to immunosuppression withdrawal applied to every one of the 8 studied subjects. The Qiagen DNeasy Blood and Tissue Kit was used for genomic DNA isolation. This sequence uses TRBV6-5 and TRBJ1-4, and 10 bases in between align with TRBD1. The source material was CD8+ T cells from blood, sampled before liver transplant. The clonotype originates from a human donor who received a liver transplant. The CDR3 corresponds to CASCSGTGALGGKLFF. The sequenced DNA is TGTGCCAGCTGTTCCGGGACAGGGGCTCTGGGCGGAAAACTGTTTTTT.